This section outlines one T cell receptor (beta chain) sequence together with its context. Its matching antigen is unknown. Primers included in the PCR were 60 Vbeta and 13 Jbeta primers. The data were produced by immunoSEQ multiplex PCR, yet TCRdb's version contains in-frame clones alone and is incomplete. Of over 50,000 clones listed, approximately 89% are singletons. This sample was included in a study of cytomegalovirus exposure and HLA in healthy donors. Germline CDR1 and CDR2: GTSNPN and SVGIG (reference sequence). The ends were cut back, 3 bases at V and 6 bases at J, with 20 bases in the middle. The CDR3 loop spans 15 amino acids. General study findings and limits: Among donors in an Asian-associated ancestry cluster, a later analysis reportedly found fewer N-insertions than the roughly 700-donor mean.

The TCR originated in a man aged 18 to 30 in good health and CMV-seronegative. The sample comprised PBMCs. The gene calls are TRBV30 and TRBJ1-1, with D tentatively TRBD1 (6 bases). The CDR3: CAWSRTTGRGAEAFF. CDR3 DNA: TGTGCCTGGAGCCGAACTACAGGGCGGGGGGCTGAAGCTTTCTTT.